The 15 T cell receptor beta chains in this list originate from one sample, sequenced in a study of cytomegalovirus exposure and HLA in healthy donors. The PCR made use of 60 Vbeta and 13 Jbeta primers. This table comes from immunoSEQ multiplex PCR, and its TCRdb copy is limited to in-frame clones, with some not included. This sample has roughly 110,000 clones, with about 81% found just once. What was sequenced was PBMCs. Receptors originate from a male donor in good health and CMV-seropositive.

V and J are TRBV28 and TRBJ2-7; TRBD1 matches at 7 bases. Germline lookup yields CDR1 MDHEN and CDR2 SYDVKM. The CDR3 extends over 14 amino acids. The trim removed 5 bases at V and 3 bases at J, leaving 7 bases unmatched. The DNA for the CDR3 is TGTGCCAGCAGTGTTGGGACAGCGAACTACGAGCAGTACTTC. It translates to CASSVGTANYEQYF.

The chain recombines TRBV19 with TRBJ2-2; 9 bases line up with TRBD2. V lost 4 bases, J lost 6 bases, and 3 bases stayed unmatched. This CDR3 contains 14 residues. Germline assignment: CDR1 LNHDA and CDR2 SQIVND (reference sequence). The CDR3 sequence: CASSTGLAAGELFF. Here the CDR3 DNA reads TGTGCCAGTAGTACGGGACTAGCTGCCGGGGAGCTGTTTTTT.

The CDR3 DNA sequence: TGCGCCAGCAGCTTGGGACTAGCGGGGGGGTTTCAAGAGACCCAGTACTTC. Encoded protein: CASSLGLAGGFQETQYF. V gene TRBV5-1 combines with J gene TRBJ2-5, with 14 bases lining up with TRBD2. The germline V gene encodes CDR1 SGHRS and CDR2 YFSETQ. This CDR3 is 17 amino acids long. The J segment lost 2 bases and the V segment lost 0 bases, leaving 3 bases of the junction unmatched.

The chain couples TRBV5-1 to TRBJ2-5, with 16 bases that match TRBD2. The ends lost 4 bases at V and 4 bases at J; junction bases unmatched: 4. Germline CDR1 reads SGHRS; CDR2 reads YFSETQ. This CDR3 comprises 16 residues. The CDR3 loop reads CASSGGLAGGRETQYF. The CDR3, as DNA: TGCGCCAGCAGCGGGGGACTAGCGGGGGGGCGAGAGACCCAGTACTTC.

This chain links TRBV5-1 with TRBJ2-3; the match to TRBD2 covers 7 bases. Germline V gene sequence: CDR1 SGHRS, CDR2 YFSETQ. V was pared by 3 bases and J by 0 bases, with 4 bases of the junction left unmatched. The CDR3 covers 15 residues. In DNA form, the CDR3 reads TGCGCCAGCAGCTGGGCGGGAGCGAGCACAGATACGCAGTATTTT. This gives the protein CASSWAGASTDTQYF. Full variable domain (rest looked up from reference TRBV5-1 and TRBJ2-3): KAGVTQTPRYLIKTRGQQVTLSCSPISGHRSVSWYQQTPGQGLQFLFEYFSETQRNKGNFPGRFSGRQFSNSRSEMNVSTLELGDSALYLCASSWAGASTDTQYFGPGTRLTVL.

This clone was counted only a few times. The J gene is TRBJ1-4, the V gene TRBV7-9; TRBD1 aligns across 9 bases. This CDR3 contains 17 residues. Germline V gives CDR1 SEHNR, CDR2 FQNEAQ (reference sequence). V trimming: 2 bases; J trimming: 1 base; junction bases outside the gene matches: 5. The CDR3 coding sequence is TGTGCCAGCAGCTTAAGGGGGACAGGGAAAACTAATGAAAAACTGTTTTTT. It codes for CASSLRGTGKTNEKLFF. The full variable domain, completed using reference TRBV7-9 and TRBJ1-4, is DTGVSQNPRHKITKRGQNVTFRCDPISEHNRLYWYRQTLGQGPEFLTYFQNEAQLEKSRLLSDRFSAERPKGSFSTLEIQRTEQGDSAMYLCASSLRGTGKTNEKLFFGSGTQLSVL.

The rearrangement links TRBV7-6 to TRBJ2-3; 12 bases are a match to TRBD2. Germline-derived CDR1 and CDR2 are SGHVS and FNYEAQ. The CDR3 is 21 amino acids. Trimming took 0 bases from V and 2 from J; bases not matched to a gene: 15. CDR3: CASSLARASGRASGHTDTQYF. For the CDR3, the DNA is TGTGCCAGCAGCTTAGCGCGGGCTAGCGGGAGGGCCTCCGGACACACAGATACGCAGTATTTT.

The chain combines TRBV7-9 with TRBJ2-1, with 10 bases identical to TRBD2. This CDR3 has 15 residues. V shed 3 bases, J shed 8 bases, and the junction held 7 bases outside the gene matches. CDR1 and CDR2 from the germline V gene are SEHNR and FQNEAQ (reference sequence). Here the CDR3 DNA reads TGTGCCAGCAGCTTCCCACTAGCGGGAATGGATGAGCAGTTCTTC. Its translation: CASSFPLAGMDEQFF.

The chain uses TRBV28 and TRBJ1-1, with 11 positions matching TRBD1. Looked up from germline, CDR1 is MDHEN and CDR2 is SYDVKM. V was pared by 5 bases and J by 4 bases, with 9 bases of the junction left unmatched. This CDR3 contains 16 residues. CDR3 sequence: CASSIWTGGRSTEAFF. The CDR3 DNA reads as TGTGCCAGCAGTATCTGGACAGGGGGCCGAAGCACTGAAGCTTTCTTT.

This clone was observed once. V gene TRBV6-1 combines with J gene TRBJ1-1, with 8 bases matching TRBD1. The ends lost 4 bases at V and 4 bases at J; junction bases unmatched: 2. Germline loops: CDR1 MNHNS, CDR2 SASEGT. The CDR3 is 13 residues long. CDR3 amino acids: CASSATGGTEAFF. The DNA for the CDR3 is TGTGCCAGCAGTGCTACAGGGGGCACTGAAGCTTTCTTT.

This rearrangement joins TRBV7-2 to TRBJ2-3; the D is unclear. Germline V gene data show CDR1 as SGHTA and CDR2 as FQGNSA. This CDR3 spans 13 amino acids. V was pared by 5 bases and J by 13 bases, with 19 bases between. In nucleotides, the CDR3 is TGTGCCAGCAGCCAAAACCGAGGCGTATCGAAGTATTTT. Its protein product is CASSQNRGVSKYF.

There are a few counts of this clone. The chain couples TRBV7-9 to TRBJ2-2; D remains ambiguous. Germline V gene sequence: CDR1 SEHNR, CDR2 FQNEAQ (reference sequence). The CDR3 is 13 residues long. The germline V and J ends were trimmed by 5 bases and 9 bases, with 13 bases remaining between them. The CDR3 loop reads CASSNDYSWELFF. CDR3 in DNA: TGTGCCAGCAGCAATGATTACTCGTGGGAGCTGTTTTTT.

This chain connects TRBV11-2 to TRBJ2-7; 8 bases agree with TRBD2. Per the germline V gene, CDR1 is SGHAT and CDR2 is FQNNGV. The CDR3 is made up of 16 amino acids. Trimming took 3 bases from V and 2 from J; bases not matched to a gene: 9. DNA of the CDR3: TGTGCCAGCAGCTTCGACCTCGGGACTAGGGCCTACGAGCAGTACTTC. This translates into CASSFDLGTRAYEQYF.

The chain couples TRBV5-8 to TRBJ1-1; no firm D call. Trimming shortened V by 0 bases and J by 6 bases, and 12 bases separated the two germline ends. This CDR3 has 14 residues. Per germline, CDR1 SGHTS and CDR2 YDEGEE. The CDR3 protein is CASSLGTEGAEAFF. CDR3 in DNA: TGTGCCAGCAGCTTGGGGACTGAGGGCGCTGAAGCTTTCTTT.

With respect to this clone: At one boundary the junction diverges from the germline segment, which might be a read error. The rearrangement joins TRBV13 to TRBJ1-4; 12 nucleotides align to TRBD1. From germline, CDR1 is PRHDT and CDR2 FYEKMQ (reference sequence). The CDR3 is 15 amino acids. The CDR3 spells CASSPRGDRGRPAIF. The CDR3 coding sequence is TGTGCCAGCAGCCCCCGGGGGGACAGGGGGCGCCCGGCGATTTTT.